This T cell receptor (beta chain) derives from a study of CD8 T cells in Susac syndrome. Per germline, CDR1 MNHEY and CDR2 SVGAGI. V shed 7 bases and J shed 3 bases, with 16 bases lying between them. CDR3 size: 15 residues. Reverse transcription used about 0.45 to 1 ug RNA and random hexamers. TCRdb analysed the immunoSEQ multiplex PCR reads with MiXCR anew, one entry per CDR3 protein. The profile shows nearly 200,000 distinct CDR3 sequences, about 96% of them singletons. The rearrangement joins TRBV6-5 to TRBJ2-1; D not certain. The sequenced material came from CD4+ T cells from PBMCs. This clonotype was sampled from a human donor with multiple sclerosis. The CDR3 reads CASTSGPPIYNEQFF. Here the CDR3 DNA reads TGTGCCAGCACCTCCGGGCCCCCAATCTACAATGAGCAGTTCTTC.